The 13 T cell receptor beta chains below all came from one sample that was sequenced in a study of blood T cell repertoires in COVID-19 (dated by TCRdb to 2018 to 2021). Library generation was performed with the immunoSEQ multiplex PCR assay. The table was pulled from immuneACCESS by TCRdb, which kept in-frame rearrangements only. Such tables lose some clones; where checked, under half of the loss comes from unresolved V genes, and the rest has no known cause. For this sample there are about 160,000 clones; approximately 81% appear just once. The leading ten clones occupy around 5.1% of the sample. Sample: PBMCs or T cells enriched from blood (not recorded which). These receptors were taken from a woman aged 40-49 years with acute COVID-19.

The chain couples TRBV4-1 to TRBJ2-1, with D perhaps TRBD2 (6 bases). V gave up 0 bases and J gave up 2 bases, with 20 bases separating them. Germline CDR1 and CDR2: MGHRA and YSYEKL. CDR3 length equals 19 residues. DNA for the CDR3: TGCGCCAGCAGCCAAGAGGGGCATCCTAGCTGGACTACCTACAATGAGCAGTTCTTC. Amino acids: CASSQEGHPSWTTYNEQFF.

The rearrangement joins TRBV6-4 to TRBJ2-7; D possibly corresponds to TRBD2 (5 bases). V was trimmed by 3 bases and J by 0 bases, leaving 6 bases between them. CDR1 is MRHNA and CDR2 is SNTAGT in the germline V gene. The CDR3 loop spans 13 amino acids. The CDR3 protein is CASSEGSSYEQYF. As DNA, the CDR3 is TGTGCCAGCAGTGAAGGGAGCTCCTACGAGCAGTACTTC.

This chain joins TRBV3-1 (or the pseudogene TRBV3-2) and TRBJ1-5; D unclear. Germline CDR1 and CDR2: LGHDT and YNNKEL (reference sequence). V was clipped by 0 bases and J by 6 bases, with 9 bases between them. CDR3 length equals 14 residues. The chain's CDR3 is CASSQDAHIQPQHF. CDR3 sequence (DNA): TGTGCCAGCAGCCAAGACGCACACATTCAGCCCCAGCATTTT.

The CDR3 DNA reads as TGTGCCAGCAGTGAAACTGGGCAAAAGAACTATGGCTACACCTTC. This gives the protein CASSETGQKNYGYTF. This chain connects TRBV6-1 to TRBJ1-2; no clear D gene. Germline V gene lookup returns CDR1 MNHNS and CDR2 SASEGT. This CDR3 comprises 15 residues. Trimming cost V 2 bases and J 2 bases, with 12 bases left between them.

The chain has TRBV5-1 and TRBJ1-2; D perhaps matches TRBD1 (5 bases). The CDR3 has 14 amino acids. Germline-derived CDR1 and CDR2 are SGHRS and YFSETQ. Trimming took off 5 bases at V and 4 bases at J, with 15 bases between the two ends. CDR3 nucleotide sequence: TGCGCCAGCAGTTACGGGGGGGACGGCTATGGCTACACCTTC. Its protein is CASSYGGDGYGYTF.

Only one count was recorded for this clone. J is TRBJ2-1 and V is TRBV6-6; D perhaps matches TRBD1 (6 bases). The V end lost 7 bases, the J end lost 6 bases, and 16 bases lay between the germline ends. Germline assignment: CDR1 MNHNY and CDR2 SVGAGI (reference sequence). The length of the CDR3 is 14 residues. The CDR3: CASTNRVQPNEQFF. The DNA for the CDR3 is TGTGCCAGCACCAACAGGGTTCAACCCAATGAGCAGTTCTTC.

The chain has TRBV20-1 and TRBJ1-5; D is perhaps TRBD1 (5 bases). There are 14 residues in the CDR3. The germline CDR1 and CDR2 sequences are DFQATT and SNEGSKA (reference sequence). V lost 3 bases, J lost 3 bases, and 12 bases lay in between. CDR3: CSASLSGPNQPQHF. In DNA, the CDR3 is TGCAGTGCTAGTTTGTCAGGGCCCAATCAGCCCCAGCATTTT.

This chain joins TRBV15 and TRBJ2-3; tentative D call: TRBD2 (6 bases). Between the trimmed V and J ends, which lost 5 bases and 2 bases, there was a span of 14 bases. The CDR3 consists of 15 residues. The germline gives CDR1 LNHNV, CDR2 YYDKDF (reference sequence). In DNA form, the CDR3 reads TGTGCCACCAGCCTGGCGGGATTCAACACAGATACGCAGTATTTT. It translates to CATSLAGFNTDTQYF.

The chain couples TRBV5-1 to TRBJ2-2, with 8 positions matching TRBD1. Germline values: CDR1 SGHRS, CDR2 YFSETQ. The CDR3 runs 15 residues. With 4 bases clipped from V and 5 bases from J, the junction kept 7 bases outside the gene matches. CDR3 sequence reads: CASSPGQVLTGELFF. As DNA, the CDR3 is TGCGCCAGCAGCCCGGGACAGGTGTTAACCGGGGAGCTGTTTTTT. Combining the CDR3 with reference TRBV5-1 and TRBJ2-2 gives the whole variable domain KAGVTQTPRYLIKTRGQQVTLSCSPISGHRSVSWYQQTPGQGLQFLFEYFSETQRNKGNFPGRFSGRQFSNSRSEMNVSTLELGDSALYLCASSPGQVLTGELFFGEGSRLTVL.

The CDR3 nucleotides read TGTGCCACCCGAGAATGGGCGGGTAACGAGCAGTACTTC. As protein: CATREWAGNEQYF. The chain links TRBV27 to TRBJ2-7; a possible D gene is TRBD2 (5 bases). This CDR3 region has 13 residues. The germline gives CDR1 MNHEY, CDR2 SMNVEV (reference sequence). V was clipped by 10 bases and J by 5 bases, with 18 bases between them.

The chain couples TRBV3-1 (or the pseudogene TRBV3-2) to TRBJ1-1, with D uncertain. Germline lookup yields CDR1 LGHDT and CDR2 YNNKEL (reference sequence). CDR3 length: 13 amino acids. Trimming removed 0 bases from V and 8 bases from J, with 10 bases in between. CDR3 DNA sequence: TGTGCCAGCAGCCAAGATTCCCCCGGGGAAGCTTTCTTT. Translation gives CASSQDSPGEAFF.

The rearrangement links TRBV4-2 to TRBJ1-3; D gene ambiguous. V dropped 0 bases and J dropped 0 bases, with 9 bases sitting between them. Germline V gene lookup returns CDR1 LGHNA and CDR2 YNFKEQ. The CDR3 is 16 amino acids. CDR3 in amino acids: CASSQERVYSGNTIYF. The CDR3 region has the DNA TGTGCCAGCAGCCAAGAACGGGTATACTCTGGAAACACCATATATTTT.

This chain joins TRBV24-1 and TRBJ1-2; TRBD1 matches at 9 bases. Germline V gene lookup returns CDR1 KGHDR and CDR2 SFDVKD. Unmatched junction bases numbered 7, after V lost 4 bases and J lost 5 bases. CDR3 size: 15 residues. The CDR3 region has the DNA TGTGCCACCAGTGACCGCGGGACAGGGATATATGGCTACACCTTC. Translation: CATSDRGTGIYGYTF.